The 19 T cell receptor beta chains reported below all come from one sample, sequenced in a study of control samples from healthy donors and cancer patients. The table came from immunoSEQ multiplex PCR; TCRdb's copy has only in-frame clones and leaves some out. The profile shows about 130,000 clones, 85% to 95% of them singletons. The sequenced sample consisted of PBMCs. Receptor source: a man between 60 and 75 years old with colorectal cancer.

The chain employs TRBV4-1 and TRBJ2-1; D is possibly TRBD1 or TRBD2 (6 bases each). Trimming pared 0 bases from V and 4 bases from J, leaving 22 bases between. The CDR3 totals 19 residues. Germline CDR1 and CDR2: MGHRA and YSYEKL. The CDR3 reads CASSQDEVVPGAKYNEQFF. CDR3 DNA: TGCGCCAGCAGCCAAGATGAGGTTGTGCCGGGGGCAAAATACAATGAGCAGTTCTTC.

This chain connects TRBV7-2 to TRBJ2-7; 10 nucleotides align to TRBD1. Germline CDR1 reads SGHTA; CDR2 reads FQGNSA. The V and J ends lost 1 base and 1 base, in that order; junction bases with no gene match: 4. The CDR3 extends over 16 amino acids. This chain's CDR3 is CASSLGGTGVSYEQYF. DNA for the CDR3: TGTGCCAGCAGCTTAGGCGGGACAGGGGTATCCTACGAGCAGTACTTC.

This chain connects TRBV9 to TRBJ2-2; D is undetermined. Looked up from germline, CDR1 is SGDLS and CDR2 is YYNGEE. Trimming left V 4 bases short and J 6 bases short, with 16 bases between. The CDR3 runs to 15 residues. CDR3 loop: CASSPRLPPAGELFF. In DNA form, the CDR3 reads TGTGCCAGCAGCCCCCGACTCCCCCCCGCCGGGGAGCTGTTTTTT.

The V gene is TRBV2, the J gene TRBJ2-5, with 10 bases aligning to TRBD1. CDR3 length equals 15 residues. J was trimmed by 5 bases and V by 1 base; bases with no gene match: 4. The germline V gene encodes CDR1 SNHLY and CDR2 FYNNEI. CDR3 protein: CASSEGTGGLETQYF. Written as DNA, the CDR3 is TGTGCCAGCAGTGAAGGGACAGGGGGTTTGGAGACCCAGTACTTC. The variable domain in full, with the rest retrieved from reference TRBV2 and TRBJ2-5, is EPEVTQTPSHQVTQMGQEVILRCVPISNHLYFYWYRQILGQKVEFLVSFYNNEISEKSEIFDDQFSVERPDGSNFTLKIRSTKLEDSAMYFCASSEGTGGLETQYFGPGTRLLVL.

V usage is TRBV9 and J usage is TRBJ2-1, with TRBD1 identical over 10 bases. V lost 3 bases and J lost 9; bases outside the gene matches: 6. From germline, CDR1 is SGDLS and CDR2 YYNGEE. The CDR3 is made up of 14 amino acids. The DNA of the CDR3 is TGTGCCAGCAGCGCGACAGGGGGCGGAGGTGAGCAGTTCTTC. It codes for CASSATGGGGEQFF.

V and J are TRBV7-2 and TRBJ1-5, with D maybe TRBD1 (5 bases). V lost 1 base, J lost 0 bases, and 7 bases lay in between. CDR1 and CDR2 from the germline V gene are SGHTA and FQGNSA. The CDR3 contains 15 residues. The CDR3 nucleotides read TGTGCCAGCAGCTTAGGACAGAATAGCAATCAGCCCCAGCATTTT. Protein: CASSLGQNSNQPQHF.

The genes are TRBV19 and TRBJ1-1, with 7 bases matching TRBD1. There are 15 residues in the CDR3. The J segment lost 6 bases and the V segment lost 5 bases, leaving 12 bases of the junction unmatched. Germline lookup yields CDR1 LNHDA and CDR2 SQIVND (reference sequence). As DNA, the CDR3 is TGTGCCAGTAGTGCCGACAGGGTGGCTGCGCCTGAAGCTTTCTTT. Residues: CASSADRVAAPEAFF. The full variable domain, completed using reference TRBV19 and TRBJ1-1, is DGGITQSPKYLFRKEGQNVTLSCEQNLNHDAMYWYRQDPGQGLRLIYYSQIVNDFQKGDIAEGYSVSREKKESFPLTVTSAQKNPTAFYLCASSADRVAAPEAFFGQGTRLTVV.

V usage is TRBV6-2 or TRBV6-3 and J usage is TRBJ2-3, with D unresolved. Germline lookup yields CDR1 MNHEY and CDR2 SVGEGT. The CDR3 contains 14 residues. V gave up 4 bases and J gave up 3 bases, with 11 bases separating them. The CDR3 DNA is TGTGCCAGCAGTTCGCACCCCATTACAGATACGCAGTATTTT. This translates into CASSSHPITDTQYF.

This clone was found a few times. J is TRBJ1-3 and V is TRBV7-9; weak D call: TRBD1 (5 bases). The CDR3 length is 16 residues. The V gene lost 1 base and the J gene lost 0 bases, with 10 bases spanning the gap. CDR1 and CDR2 (germline): SEHNR, FQNEAQ (reference sequence). The CDR3 DNA reads TGTGCCAGCAGCTTAGGGACATATTTCTCTGGAAACACCATATATTTT. Protein sequence: CASSLGTYFSGNTIYF.

The chain combines TRBV6-2 or TRBV6-3 with TRBJ2-1; unclear D gene. This CDR3 is 14 amino acids long. V was cut by 2 bases and J by 3 bases, with 8 bases left in between. Germline V lookup: CDR1 MNHEY, CDR2 SVGEGT. DNA of the CDR3: TGTGCCAGCAGTTACATATTCCTCTACAATGAGCAGTTCTTC. It yields the protein CASSYIFLYNEQFF.

The chain joins TRBV4-2 to TRBJ2-5; D might be TRBD1 (5 bases). This CDR3 is built from 14 residues. V gave up 4 bases and J gave up 0 bases, with 9 bases separating them. CDR1 LGHNA and CDR2 YNFKEQ come from the germline V gene. CDR3: CASSPRRDQETQYF. DNA of the CDR3: TGTGCCAGCAGCCCCCGCAGGGACCAAGAGACCCAGTACTTC.

V gene TRBV18 combines with J gene TRBJ1-2, with 10 bases matching TRBD1. Trimming took 3 bases from V and 3 from J; bases not matched to a gene: 7. This CDR3 is built from 16 residues. Germline-derived CDR1 and CDR2 are KGHSH and LQKENI. CDR3 sequence (DNA): TGTGCCAGCTCACCTACCCTCGGACAGGGGGACTATGGCTACACCTTC. Translation gives CASSPTLGQGDYGYTF.

V and J are TRBV4-1 and TRBJ2-5; 8 bases map to TRBD1. This CDR3 contains 17 residues. Germline loops: CDR1 MGHRA, CDR2 YSYEKL. J was trimmed by 5 bases and V by 4 bases; bases with no gene match: 15. The CDR3 DNA is TGCGCCAGCAGCCCGAACCCGAGCAGGGGGCACGAGGAGACCCAGTACTTC. Its translation is CASSPNPSRGHEETQYF.

The V gene is TRBV4-1, the J gene TRBJ2-7; 7 nucleotides align to TRBD2. CDR3 length equals 15 residues. The germline gives CDR1 MGHRA, CDR2 YSYEKL. V gave up 0 bases and J gave up 4 bases; unmatched junction bases: 6. CDR3 residues: CASSQDRGGGYEQYF. As DNA, the CDR3 is TGCGCCAGCAGCCAAGATCGCGGGGGAGGTTACGAGCAGTACTTC.

The chain joins TRBV3-1 (or the pseudogene TRBV3-2) to TRBJ2-2; the D is unclear. Germline values: CDR1 LGHDT, CDR2 YNNKEL (reference sequence). Between the trimmed V and J ends, which lost 0 bases and 7 bases, there was a span of 12 bases. The CDR3 spans 15 residues. This chain's CDR3 is CASSQDSMTIGELFF. In nucleotides, the CDR3 is TGTGCCAGCAGCCAAGATTCGATGACAATCGGGGAGCTGTTTTTT.

The rearrangement links TRBV5-6 to TRBJ1-1; no clear D. The CDR3 contains 11 residues. Germline CDR1 and CDR2: SGHDT and YYEEEE. The germline V and J ends were trimmed by 2 bases and 2 bases, with 1 base remaining between them. The chain's CDR3 is CASSFNTEAFF. The CDR3 coding sequence is TGTGCCAGCAGCTTTAACACTGAAGCTTTCTTT. Based on the CDR3 plus reference TRBV5-6 and TRBJ1-1, the full variable domain is DAGVTQSPTHLIKTRGQQVTLRCSPKSGHDTVSWYQQALGQGPQFIFQYYEEEERQRGNFPDRFSGHQFPNYSSELNVNALLLGDSALYLCASSFNTEAFFGQGTRLTVV.

The chain joins TRBV7-9 to TRBJ1-1; 8 nucleotides line up with TRBD1. Per the germline V gene, CDR1 is SEHNR and CDR2 is FQNEAQ (reference sequence). The CDR3 is 14 residues long. Trimming removed 3 bases from V and 5 bases from J; junction bases left unmatched: 5. The DNA of the CDR3 is TGTGCCAGCAGCTTCGGGACAGGAGAAACTGAAGCTTTCTTT. Amino acids: CASSFGTGETEAFF.

The V gene is TRBV6-5, the J gene TRBJ2-7; 9 bases match TRBD1. Looked up from germline, CDR1 is MNHEY and CDR2 is SVGAGI. The CDR3 has 15 residues. Unmatched junction bases numbered 10, after V lost 6 bases and J lost 4 bases. The CDR3 here is CASRRTGTGRYEQYF. CDR3 nucleotide sequence: TGTGCCAGCAGGCGCACCGGGACAGGGAGGTACGAGCAGTACTTC.

The chain combines TRBV11-1 with TRBJ2-5, with TRBD2 as a possible D gene (7 bases). The germline V gene has CDR1 SGHAT and CDR2 FQDESV (reference sequence). This CDR3 spans 16 amino acids. V was clipped by 0 bases and J by 5 bases, with 16 bases between them. This CDR3 reads CASSLAPGGPGETQYF. CDR3 DNA sequence: TGTGCCAGCAGCTTAGCGCCCGGGGGGCCAGGGGAGACCCAGTACTTC.